One sample yielded the 14 T cell receptor beta chains listed below, sequenced in a study of shared clonotypes between healthy human individuals (dated by TCRdb to 2018 to 2021). Libraries were constructed by the immunoSEQ multiplex PCR assay. TCRdb provides this immuneACCESS table in a form limited to in-frame rearrangements. Some clones are lacking; in checked studies, under half of them reflect an unresolved V gene, and why the rest are absent is not known. In all, the sample holds a few million clones, and less than 95% of those were seen once. Jointly, the top ten make up 0.37% of the sample. The sequencing input was naive CD4+ T cells from PBMCs. In the paper's terms, the cell subset or site label means: CD45RA+ positively selected. Source of these receptors: a man aged 18 to 29 in good health. Some clones in this sample may be carry-over from other donors' samples.

V and J are TRBV5-5 and TRBJ1-1; possibly TRBD1 for D (6 bases). This CDR3 contains 13 residues. Trimming stripped 7 bases from V and 0 bases from J, with 10 bases between. Germline CDR1 and CDR2: SGHKS and YYEKEE (reference sequence). CDR3 nucleotides: TGTGCCAGCTCTGGACAGATGAACACTGAAGCTTTCTTT. Translating gives CASSGQMNTEAFF.

The chain links TRBV6-5 to TRBJ2-7; D gene ambiguous. The germline V and J ends were trimmed by 0 bases and 3 bases, with 6 bases remaining between them. Germline V lookup: CDR1 MNHEY, CDR2 SVGAGI. The CDR3 runs to 13 residues. Written as DNA, the CDR3 is TGTGCCAGCAGTTACTCGGTCCTCTACGAGCAGTACTTC. Its translation: CASSYSVLYEQYF.

The chain joins TRBV6-5 to TRBJ1-4, with unresolved D. The CDR3 loop spans 16 amino acids. V was cut by 2 bases and J by 0 bases, with 10 bases left in between. The germline V gene encodes CDR1 MNHEY and CDR2 SVGAGI. This CDR3 reads CASSYRPYATNEKLFF. CDR3 coding DNA: TGTGCCAGCAGTTACAGGCCTTATGCAACTAATGAAAAACTGTTTTTT.

This clone occurred once. The chain recombines TRBV10-3 with TRBJ2-7, with D possibly matching TRBD2 (6 bases). Trimming stripped 1 base from V and 6 bases from J, with 7 bases between. The CDR3 is 12 amino acids. Germline V gives CDR1 ENHRY, CDR2 SYGVKD. This CDR3 is CAISEYSGEQYF. The CDR3, as DNA: TGTGCCATCAGTGAGTATAGCGGCGAGCAGTACTTC.

The rearrangement links TRBV5-6 to TRBJ2-1; D possibly matches TRBD1 or TRBD2 (5 bases each). Germline loops: CDR1 SGHDT, CDR2 YYEEEE. The CDR3 has 15 residues. V was cut by 4 bases and J by 7 bases, with 18 bases left in between. This chain's CDR3 is CASSRPGPGRNEQFF. The CDR3 DNA sequence: TGTGCCAGCAGCCGTCCGGGACCCGGGCGTAATGAGCAGTTCTTC.

This sequence joins TRBV19 and TRBJ1-4, with D possibly being TRBD1 (5 bases). Germline CDR1 reads LNHDA; CDR2 reads SQIVND (reference sequence). The CDR3 loop spans 13 amino acids. Deletions cut 7 bases from V and 2 bases from J, with 8 bases between. CDR3 sequence (DNA): TGTGCCAGTAAGGGGCGGACTAATGAAAAACTGTTTTTT. Translated, it gives CASKGRTNEKLFF.

The V gene is TRBV10-3, the J gene TRBJ2-3; the match to TRBD2 covers 8 bases. The CDR3 length is 15 residues. Trimming took 5 bases from V and 4 from J; bases not matched to a gene: 8. Germline assignment: CDR1 ENHRY and CDR2 SYGVKD. The DNA of the CDR3 is TGTGCCATCAGTCGAGCGGGAGCTATCCCAGATACGCAGTATTTT. This codes for CAISRAGAIPDTQYF.

The J gene is TRBJ1-1, the V gene TRBV6-5; 10 nucleotides line up with TRBD1. The CDR3 length is 12 residues. Germline V gives CDR1 MNHEY, CDR2 SVGAGI. J gave up 6 bases and V 7 bases, and 2 bases lay outside the gene matches. CDR3 sequence (DNA): TGTGCCAGCACCGGGACAGGGGCTGAAGCTTTCTTT. Its translation: CASTGTGAEAFF.

The chain uses TRBV4-1 and TRBJ2-7; TRBD2 matches at 7 bases. The CDR3 covers 15 residues. V dropped 2 bases and J dropped 7; count of bases not matched to a gene: 11. Germline values: CDR1 MGHRA, CDR2 YSYEKL. CDR3 coding DNA: TGCGCCAGCAGCCAACGGCCGGGGGAGGGTGGAGAGCAGTACTTC. Its protein product is CASSQRPGEGGEQYF.

The V gene is TRBV7-2, the J gene TRBJ2-6; D gene ambiguous. Trimming shortened V by 5 bases and J by 2 bases, and 10 bases separated the two germline ends. The CDR3 is 15 residues long. CDR1 is SGHTA, CDR2 FQGNSA, per germline. The CDR3 reads CASSPQVPGANVLTF. The CDR3 DNA sequence: TGTGCCAGCAGCCCTCAGGTACCTGGGGCCAACGTCCTGACTTTC.

The rearrangement uses TRBV18 and TRBJ2-1; either TRBD1 or TRBD2 may fit D (6 bases each). V lost 3 bases, J lost 5 bases, and 11 bases lay in between. Germline V gene data show CDR1 as KGHSH and CDR2 as LQKENI. This CDR3 has 14 residues. Written as DNA, the CDR3 is TGTGCCAGCTCACCGTCGGGGGCCCACAATGAGCAGTTCTTC. Protein product: CASSPSGAHNEQFF. Together with reference TRBV18 and TRBJ2-1, the CDR3 gives the full variable domain: NAGVMQNPRHLVRRRGQEARLRCSPMKGHSHVYWYRQLPEEGLKFMVYLQKENIIDESGMPKERFSAEFPKEGPSILRIQQVVRGDSAAYFCASSPSGAHNEQFFGPGTRLTVL.

This clone showed up just a few times. CDR3 nucleotides: TGCAGCGTTGGAGTGGGCAGCCCGTCGTCTGATCAGCCCCAGCATTTT. Protein: CSVGVGSPSSDQPQHF. The chain links TRBV29-1 to TRBJ1-5; no definite D call. The CDR3 sequence is 16 residues long. Germline-derived CDR1 and CDR2 are SQVTM and ANQGSEA. Trimming stripped 4 bases from V and 5 bases from J, with 21 bases between.

The J gene is TRBJ1-2, the V gene TRBV6-9; 7 bases align to TRBD1. V dropped 0 bases and J dropped 6; count of bases not matched to a gene: 22. Germline V gives CDR1 MNHGY, CDR2 SVAAGI. CDR3 length: 20 residues. The CDR3 sequence: CASSYSGSLYGTARVDGYTF. In DNA, the CDR3 is TGTGCCAGCAGTTATTCGGGTTCGTTATATGGGACAGCGAGAGTTGATGGCTACACCTTC.

V is TRBV11-3 and J is TRBJ2-7; D call uncertain. Trimming cost V 0 bases and J 1 base, with 4 bases left between them. The germline CDR1 and CDR2 sequences are SGHNT and YENEEA. The CDR3 extends over 13 amino acids. The CDR3 nucleotides read TGTGCCAGCAGCTTAGACTTTTCCTACGAGCAGTACTTC. Translating gives CASSLDFSYEQYF.